This TCR beta chain was sequenced during a study of radiotherapy plus CTLA-4 blockade in lung cancer. Study as a whole: Among all patients, approximately 17% showed objective responses, while roughly 28% had disease control. The study's findings and limits: Clones of tumor-derived TCRs expanded in blood after radiotherapy plus ipilimumab. Early blood T cell clone dynamics reportedly forecast response best, with interferon-beta.

TCRdb's copy holds only in-frame clones and misses some; the assay was immunoSEQ multiplex PCR. The sample has roughly 92,000 clones; about 86% are singletons. Chemo-refractory metastatic non-small-cell lung cancer patients received focal radiation with ipilimumab CTLA-4 blockade. Concerning this clone: Its antigen is as yet unknown.

This receptor was identified in a human donor with non-small cell lung cancer who had a partial response to radiotherapy plus ipilimumab. Source: peripheral blood, taken from a patient treated with radiotherapy plus ipilimumab.

CDR3 nucleotides: TGCGCCACTTTACAGACGAACACTGAAGCTTTCTTT. This codes for CATLQTNTEAFF. The chain links TRBV10-2 to TRBJ1-1, with D unresolved. The ends were cut back, 10 bases at V and 1 base at J, with 10 bases in the middle. The CDR3 covers 12 residues. From germline, CDR1 is WSHSY and CDR2 SAAADI.